The 9 T cell receptor beta chains below were found in one sample sequenced in a study of cytomegalovirus exposure and HLA in healthy donors (dated 2017 in TCRdb). The library was obtained by the immunoSEQ multiplex PCR assay. A mixture of 60 forward primers for TCR Vbeta segments and 13 reverse primers for TCR Jbeta segments was used in the multiplex PCR. TCRdb stores this immuneACCESS table with in-frame sequences only. Part of the clones is absent; in the studies checked, under half of the shortfall reflects unresolved V genes, and no reason is known for the rest. Here the sample has approximately 170,000 clones; around 86% occur a single time. The ten most abundant clones make up about 4% of the sample. The sequenced sample was PBMCs. These receptors originate from a man aged 45 to 65 in good health and CMV-seropositive.

The J gene is TRBJ1-1, the V gene TRBV6-5, with 7 positions matching TRBD1. The germline V gene has CDR1 MNHEY and CDR2 SVGAGI. This CDR3 spans 12 amino acids. V gave up 8 bases and J gave up 1 base; unmatched junction bases: 1. The CDR3 nucleotides read TGTGCCAGCGGGGACAGGAACACTGAAGCTTTCTTT. Residues: CASGDRNTEAFF.

The chain couples TRBV19 to TRBJ1-5; tentatively, D is TRBD1 (5 bases). Trimming left V 5 bases short and J 4 bases short, with 12 bases between. This CDR3 has 14 residues. Germline V lookup: CDR1 LNHDA, CDR2 SQIVND (reference sequence). CDR3 bases: TGTGCCAGTAGTTTGAAGGGGCTGAATCAGCCCCAGCATTTT. Its protein product is CASSLKGLNQPQHF.

This chain joins TRBV28 and TRBJ1-6; no clear D gene. V lost 2 bases to trimming and J lost 6 bases, with 8 bases between them. CDR3 length equals 14 residues. CDR1 and CDR2 (germline): MDHEN, SYDVKM. CDR3 protein: CASSLIISNSPLHF. Written as DNA, the CDR3 is TGTGCCAGCAGTTTAATAATCAGTAATTCACCCCTCCACTTT.

The rearrangement uses TRBV9 and TRBJ1-2; D not resolved. With 2 bases removed from V and 0 bases from J, the gap between germline ends came to 14 bases. Per the germline V gene, CDR1 is SGDLS and CDR2 is YYNGEE. The CDR3 spans 16 residues. The CDR3 spells CASSVVSRVTNYGYTF. CDR3 nucleotides: TGTGCCAGCAGCGTTGTCTCCCGAGTTACTAACTATGGCTACACCTTC.

The rearrangement joins TRBV7-9 to TRBJ2-7; D is perhaps TRBD1 (6 bases). CDR1 and CDR2 (germline): SEHNR, FQNEAQ (reference sequence). V lost 5 bases and J 3 bases, leaving 17 bases between the germline ends. The CDR3 sequence is 15 residues long. The CDR3 nucleotides read TGTGCCAGCAGCCCCCGTGGCAGGGGAAGCTACGAGCAGTACTTC. It yields the protein CASSPRGRGSYEQYF.

The CDR3 protein is CASSLLGPEGYTF. The CDR3, as DNA: TGTGCCAGCAGTTTACTGGGGCCGGAGGGCTACACCTTC. This sequence joins TRBV28 and TRBJ1-2; tentatively, D is TRBD1 (5 bases). Germline V lookup: CDR1 MDHEN, CDR2 SYDVKM. This CDR3 region has 13 residues. V was pared by 2 bases and J by 8 bases, with 12 bases between.

CDR3 protein: CAWSNGGGYEQYF. The CDR3 region has the DNA TGTGCCTGGAGTAATGGCGGGGGGTACGAGCAGTACTTC. V is TRBV30 and J is TRBJ2-7, with 8 bases lining up with TRBD2. V was clipped by 2 bases and J by 4 bases; unmatched bases: 4. There are 13 residues in the CDR3. Germline CDR1 is GTSNPN and CDR2 is SVGIG (reference sequence).

This chain uses TRBV7-9 with TRBJ2-4; 14 nucleotides match TRBD2. The CDR3 runs 18 residues. Unmatched junction bases numbered 7, after V lost 1 base and J lost 5 bases. Per the germline V gene, CDR1 is SEHNR and CDR2 is FQNEAQ (reference sequence). The CDR3 DNA is TGTGCCAGCAGCTTAGGGAGGGGACTAGCGGGGGACCAAAACATTCAGTACTTC. Residues: CASSLGRGLAGDQNIQYF.

This clone was seen only a few times. The chain couples TRBV6-4 to TRBJ2-1; D is uncertain. This CDR3 has 13 residues. The V end lost 0 bases, the J end lost 9 bases, and 9 bases lay between the germline ends. The germline V gene has CDR1 MRHNA and CDR2 SNTAGT. The CDR3 loop is CASSDSILREQFF. In nucleotides, the CDR3 is TGTGCCAGCAGTGACTCGATACTACGTGAGCAGTTCTTC.